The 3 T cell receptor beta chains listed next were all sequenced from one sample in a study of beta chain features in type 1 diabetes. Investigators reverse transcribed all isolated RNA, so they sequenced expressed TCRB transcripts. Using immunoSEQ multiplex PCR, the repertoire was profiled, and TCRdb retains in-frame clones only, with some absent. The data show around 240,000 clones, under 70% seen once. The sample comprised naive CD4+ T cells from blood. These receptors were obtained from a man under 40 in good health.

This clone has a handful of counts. The CDR3 sequence: CASSLPGSYNEQFF. The CDR3 DNA follows: TGTGCCAGCAGCTTACCAGGGTCCTACAATGAGCAGTTCTTC. The V call is TRBV7-2, the J call TRBJ2-1; D possibly corresponds to TRBD1 (5 bases). V lost 2 bases and J 1 base, leaving 6 bases between the germline ends. The CDR3 covers 14 residues. The V gene's germline CDR1 is SGHTA and CDR2 FQGNSA.

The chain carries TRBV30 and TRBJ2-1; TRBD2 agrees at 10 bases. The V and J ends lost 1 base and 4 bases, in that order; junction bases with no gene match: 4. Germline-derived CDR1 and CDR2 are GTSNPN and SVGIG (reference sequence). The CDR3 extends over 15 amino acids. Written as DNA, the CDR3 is TGTGCCTGGAGTGATCCGGGACTAGCGTACAATGAGCAGTTCTTC. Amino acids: CAWSDPGLAYNEQFF.

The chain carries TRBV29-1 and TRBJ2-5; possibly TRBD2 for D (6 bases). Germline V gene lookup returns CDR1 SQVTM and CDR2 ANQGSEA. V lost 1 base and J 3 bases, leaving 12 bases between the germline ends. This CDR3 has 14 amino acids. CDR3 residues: CSVEVPGLKETQYF. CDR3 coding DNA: TGCAGCGTTGAAGTTCCCGGACTAAAAGAGACCCAGTACTTC.